Presented here are 20 T cell receptor beta chains from one specimen sequenced in a study of Graves' ophthalmopathy and Graves' hyperthyroidism. CDR3 regions of TCR beta were amplified from RNA transcripts. First-round RT-PCR used HTBI primers; second-round multiplex PCR followed. TCRdb analysed the multiplex PCR reads with MiXCR anew, one entry per CDR3 protein. The repertoire has 1 million to 1.3 million distinct CDR3 sequences, 35% to 45% of them found once; the top ten carry 8.5% to 14%. Input material: peripheral blood or thyroid tissue (not recorded which). These receptors were collected from an adult man with Graves' hyperthyroidism.

The rearrangement joins TRBV29-1 to TRBJ2-7; D could derive from TRBD1 or TRBD2 (7 bases each). This CDR3 is built from 14 residues. Between the trimmed V and J ends, which lost 8 bases and 4 bases, there was a span of 21 bases. CDR1 is SQVTM, CDR2 ANQGSEA, per germline. CDR3 amino acids: CSPIAGGGRYEQYF. The DNA of the CDR3 is TGCAGCCCGATCGCAGGGGGGGGGAGGTACGAGCAGTACTTC.

The table lists this clonotype with many counts. J is TRBJ1-2 and V is TRBV19, with D unresolved. This CDR3 has 13 residues. The V end lost 3 bases, the J end lost 1 base, and 6 bases lay between the germline ends. Germline V CDR1 and CDR2: LNHDA, SQIVND (reference sequence). The DNA of the CDR3 is TGTGCCAGTAGTATGTCCATTAACTATGGCTACACCTTC. It is translated as CASSMSINYGYTF.

This clonotype showed up many times. The chain uses TRBV11-2 and TRBJ1-6; the D is unclear. Trimming removed 0 bases from V and 8 bases from J, with 11 bases in between. The V gene's germline CDR1 is SGHAT and CDR2 FQNNGV. CDR3 length: 15 amino acids. The CDR3 region is CASSLEDGSDSPLHF. The CDR3 DNA reads TGTGCCAGCAGCTTAGAGGACGGTTCGGATTCACCCCTCCACTTT. Using reference TRBV11-2 and TRBJ1-6 for the parts outside the CDR3, the full variable domain is EAGVAQSPRYKIIEKRQSVAFWCNPISGHATLYWYQQILGQGPKLLIQFQNNGVVDDSQLPKDRFSAERLKGVDSTLKIQPAKLEDSAVYLCASSLEDGSDSPLHFGNGTRLTVT.

This clonotype has at least ten counts. The chain joins TRBV9 to TRBJ1-6; D is undetermined. V dropped 1 base and J dropped 8 bases, with 13 bases sitting between them. CDR1 is SGDLS and CDR2 is YYNGEE in the germline V gene. The length of the CDR3 is 15 residues. In nucleotides, the CDR3 is TGTGCCAGCAGCGTAAGTGTCGATGCGGATTCACCCCTCCACTTT. It specifies CASSVSVDADSPLHF.

This clonotype appeared a few times. The V gene is TRBV29-1, the J gene TRBJ1-2; 7 bases map to TRBD1. The CDR3 spans 11 residues. The germline V gene has CDR1 SQVTM and CDR2 ANQGSEA. J lost 12 bases, V lost 6 bases, and 10 bases had no gene match. Here the CDR3 reads CSVGQQSGNTF. DNA of the CDR3: TGCAGCGTGGGACAGCAATCTGGAAACACCTTC.

This clonotype has ten or more counts. The gene calls are TRBV24-1 and TRBJ1-5; no clear D gene. The CDR3 has 14 amino acids. Trimming left V 4 bases short and J 0 bases short, with 6 bases between. Germline V gene sequence: CDR1 KGHDR, CDR2 SFDVKD. The chain's CDR3 is CATSDPLSNQPQHF. The CDR3 coding sequence is TGTGCCACCAGTGACCCCCTTAGCAATCAGCCCCAGCATTTT.

This chain uses TRBV12-3 or TRBV12-4 with TRBJ2-5, with unresolved D. V was shortened by 7 bases and J by 2 bases, with 11 bases between the two germline ends. CDR3 length: 13 amino acids. CDR3 sequence (DNA): TGTGCCAGCATCCATTCGCCACAAGAGACCCAGTACTTC. This codes for CASIHSPQETQYF.

The genes are TRBV7-9 and TRBJ2-7; a possible D gene is TRBD2 (7 bases). The CDR3 is 15 residues long. The ends were cut back, 1 base at V and 2 bases at J, with 12 bases in the middle. Germline V gene lookup returns CDR1 SEHNR and CDR2 FQNEAQ (reference sequence). CDR3 in amino acids: CASSLGGGETYEQYF. CDR3 coding DNA: TGTGCCAGCAGCTTAGGGGGGGGCGAAACCTACGAGCAGTACTTC.

This clonotype was seen ten or more times. The chain uses TRBV19 and TRBJ1-5, with D possibly being TRBD1 (6 bases). Germline-derived CDR1 and CDR2 are LNHDA and SQIVND (reference sequence). Trimming removed 9 bases from V and 9 bases from J, with 18 bases in between. CDR3 length: 13 amino acids. CDR3 residues: CASKRGSGSPQHF. The CDR3 DNA sequence: TGTGCCAGCAAAAGGGGGTCGGGGTCGCCCCAGCATTTT.

This clonotype was counted ten times or more. The chain is built from TRBV12-3 or TRBV12-4 and TRBJ1-2; D is undetermined. The CDR3 sequence is 15 residues long. The V gene lost 3 bases and the J gene lost 6 bases, with 17 bases spanning the gap. Written as DNA, the CDR3 is TGTGCCAGCAGTTTTCTGGCAAACGTAGGTGATGGCTACACCTTC. Translating gives CASSFLANVGDGYTF.

This clonotype has just one count. The chain recombines TRBV24-1 with TRBJ2-2; tentative D call: TRBD2 (6 bases). CDR1 is KGHDR and CDR2 is SFDVKD in the germline V gene. V was shortened by 5 bases and J by 8 bases, with 23 bases between the two germline ends. The CDR3 runs 17 residues. In DNA form, the CDR3 reads TGTGCCACCAGTGGTCCAACCGGGACTCACACTATAGGGGAGCTGTTTTTT. Its protein is CATSGPTGTHTIGELFF.

The chain joins TRBV7-2 to TRBJ1-3; TRBD1 matches 7 bases. The germline V gene has CDR1 SGHTA and CDR2 FQGNSA. This CDR3 has 16 amino acids. Trimming at V came to 0 bases and at J to 0 bases, leaving 2 bases not matched to a gene. The CDR3 nucleotides read TGTGCCAGCAGCTTAGCTGGACAGGCCTCTGGAAACACCATATATTTT. This encodes CASSLAGQASGNTIYF.

This clonotype was detected ten times or more. The genes are TRBV20-1 and TRBJ1-2; D possibly corresponds to TRBD1 (6 bases). The CDR3 loop spans 15 amino acids. In germline, CDR1 is DFQATT, CDR2 SNEGSKA (reference sequence). V was trimmed by 1 base and J by 4 bases, leaving 16 bases between them. CDR3 DNA sequence: TGCAGTGCTAGAGGAAAGGGGGGTGAAGGCTATGGCTACACCTTC. Protein product: CSARGKGGEGYGYTF.

This clonotype appeared a few times. The chain has TRBV4-3 and TRBJ2-7; D is perhaps TRBD1 or TRBD2 (5 bases each). V was trimmed by 3 bases and J by 0 bases, leaving 15 bases between them. Germline-derived CDR1 and CDR2 are LGHNA and YSLEER. This CDR3 has 16 amino acids. CDR3 loop: CASSHAGGDGSYEQYF. The CDR3 DNA reads as TGCGCCAGCAGCCATGCCGGTGGGGACGGCTCCTACGAGCAGTACTTC.

This clonotype was observed many times. The CDR3 protein is CASSLTPDADTEAFF. The DNA for the CDR3 is TGTGCCAGCAGCTTAACGCCGGACGCGGACACTGAAGCTTTCTTT. The V call is TRBV7-3, the J call TRBJ1-1; D is unresolved. Looked up from germline, CDR1 is SGHTA and CDR2 is FQGTGA. Between the trimmed V and J ends, which lost 0 bases and 3 bases, there was a span of 11 bases. CDR3 length: 15 amino acids.

With regard to this clonotype: A much larger clone differs from this one at a single base, so this may be a read error. V is TRBV5-6 and J is TRBJ1-1; TRBD1 agrees at 7 bases. CDR3 length equals 12 residues. CDR1 SGHDT and CDR2 YYEEEE come from the germline V gene. The CDR3 protein is CVSRQRDSEAFF. CDR3 DNA sequence: TGTGTCAGCAGGCAACGGGACAGTGAAGCTTTCTTT. Complete variable domain (other parts from reference TRBV5-6 and TRBJ1-1): DAGVTQSPTHLIKTRGQQVTLRCSPKSGHDTVSWYQQALGQGPQFIFQYYEEEERQRGNFPDRFSGHQFPNYSSELNVNALLLGDSALYLCVSRQRDSEAFFGQGTRLTVV.

The chain links TRBV6-1 to TRBJ2-2; 8 bases map to TRBD1. The CDR3 spans 14 residues. Trimming at V came to 7 bases and at J to 6 bases, leaving 7 bases not matched to a gene. Germline assignment: CDR1 MNHNS and CDR2 SASEGT. The CDR3 sequence: CASTPVQGAGELFF. CDR3 DNA sequence: TGTGCCAGCACCCCGGTACAGGGGGCCGGGGAGCTGTTTTTT.

The CDR3 region has the DNA TGCGCCAGCAGCCAAGACACGGGACAGTTCCATTCACCCCTCCACTTT. Encoded protein: CASSQDTGQFHSPLHF. The genes are TRBV4-1 and TRBJ1-6, with 7 bases aligning to TRBD1. V gave up 0 bases and J gave up 8 bases; unmatched junction bases: 7. The germline V gene has CDR1 MGHRA and CDR2 YSYEKL. This CDR3 region has 16 residues.

The sample holds many counts of this clonotype. The V and J genes are TRBV2 and TRBJ1-1; D is uncertain. CDR3 length: 12 residues. V lost 10 bases and J lost 4, with 13 bases in between. CDR1 and CDR2 (germline): SNHLY, FYNNEI. The CDR3 is CAMTLRSTEAFF. The CDR3 nucleotides are TGTGCCATGACTTTAAGATCCACTGAAGCTTTCTTT.

V is TRBV28 and J is TRBJ1-3; no definite D call. V lost 8 bases to trimming and J lost 0 bases, with 20 bases between them. Germline loops: CDR1 MDHEN, CDR2 SYDVKM. This CDR3 spans 17 amino acids. In DNA, the CDR3 is TGTGCCAGCGCGTCCCTGCTAATTCTGAGCTCTGGAAACACCATATATTTT. Translation gives CASASLLILSSGNTIYF.